These T cell receptor beta chains were read from a single sample in a study of CD8+ T cells in alopecia areata. Sequenced by immunoSEQ multiplex PCR; TCRdb stores in-frame clones only, minus some. The profile shows about 270,000 clones, 60% of them singletons. The sample here was CD4+ T cells sorted from blood, taken at approximately week 51, from a patient treated with tofacitinib. Receptors were obtained from a human donor with alopecia areata. Both conserved end residues are part of each CDR3. A D gene is named only where the DNA matches it firmly. The size field is filled for only some rows; it gives once, few, many or a size class.

TRBV30	NA	NA	TRBJ1-6	TGTGCCTGGAGTGCACGGCTCAGGCCCCATTCACCCCTCCACTTT	CAWSARLRPHSPLHF
TRBV25-1	TRBD1	NA	TRBJ1-2	TGTGCCAGCAGTGAACCTGGGACAGTTCGGCGCTACACCTTC	CASSEPGTVRRYTF
TRBV29-1	TRBD1	few	TRBJ2-5	TGCAGCGTTACAGGGGTAGAGACCCAGTACTTC	CSVTGVETQYF
TRBV5-4	NA	few	TRBJ1-2	TGTGCCAGCAGCCCCGGACAGATAAGCGGCTACACCTTC	CASSPGQISGYTF
TRBV18	NA	NA	TRBJ2-7	TGTGCCAGCTCACCACCCTCCGGGTACGAGCAGTACTTC	CASSPPSGYEQYF
TRBV7-9	TRBD2	NA	TRBJ2-2	TGTGCCAGCAGCTTAGTTCCTAGCGGGTACACCGGGGAGCTGTTTTTT	CASSLVPSGYTGELFF
TRBV7-3	NA	NA	TRBJ2-1	TGTGCCAGCAGCTTAGGGCAGTTCTTC	CASSLGQFF
TRBV11-2	NA	NA	TRBJ1-3	TGTGCCAGCAGCTTAGATAGAGGGCTCCGAGGGACCATATATTTT	CASSLDRGLRGTIYF
TRBV11-2	TRBD2	NA	TRBJ2-3	TGTGCCAGCAGCTTGAGCCCCCCGCGGGGGGAAGATACGCAGTATTTT	CASSLSPPRGEDTQYF
TRBV30	NA	NA	TRBJ2-5	TGTGCCTGGAGTCCCGGGCACCAAGAGACCCAGTACTTC	CAWSPGHQETQYF
TRBV5-1	NA	NA	TRBJ1-2	TGCGCCAGCAGCTTGGTCGGCGGGGGGCGAGGCTATGGCTACACCTTC	CASSLVGGGRGYGYTF
TRBV7-9	NA	NA	TRBJ1-5	TGTGCCAGCAGCTTAGGGACCCAGGGTTATAGCAATCAGCCCCAGCATTTT	CASSLGTQGYSNQPQHF
TRBV6-6	TRBD2	NA	TRBJ2-3	TGTGCCAGCAGTTACCCGCGGGGGGGCCGAGATACGCAGTATTTT	CASSYPRGGRDTQYF
TRBV7-8	NA	NA	TRBJ2-3	TGTGCCAGCAGCTTAAGGATCGGCACAGATACGCAGTATTTT	CASSLRIGTDTQYF
TRBV29-1	NA	NA	TRBJ1-2	TGCAGCGTGCGATCGGACAGAACATATGGCTACACCTTC	CSVRSDRTYGYTF
TRBV7-9	NA	NA	TRBJ2-3	TGTGCCAGCAGCCAAGACAGCAAGAGCACAGATACGCAGTATTTT	CASSQDSKSTDTQYF
TRBV7-9	TRBD1	once	TRBJ2-1	TGTGCCAGCAGCCTAAGGGGGACAGGTTACAATGAGCAGTTCTTC	CASSLRGTGYNEQFF
TRBV5-4	NA	NA	TRBJ2-5	TGTGCCAGCAGCTTGGTTGGCCGGGGCGGCCGAGAGACCCAGTACTTC	CASSLVGRGGRETQYF
TRBV18	NA	NA	TRBJ2-3	TGTGCCAGCTCCGCCGGGGGTTCTAGCACAGATACGCAGTATTTT	CASSAGGSSTDTQYF
TRBV30	NA	NA	TRBJ1-5	TGTGCCTGGAGTCCCCGTACAAGAGATTCCAATCAGCCCCAGCATTTT	CAWSPRTRDSNQPQHF
TRBV29-1	TRBD2	NA	TRBJ2-3	TGCAGCGTTGATTCTACTAGCGGGGGGACAGATACGCAGTATTTT	CSVDSTSGGTDTQYF
TRBV27	TRBD2	NA	TRBJ2-1	TGTGCCAGCCAGTCGTGGGAGGGACCCTACAATGAGCAGTTCTTC	CASQSWEGPYNEQFF
TRBV5-1	NA	NA	TRBJ2-7	TGCGCCAGCAGCTTGAGAGCCCCCTCCTACGAGCAGTACTTC	CASSLRAPSYEQYF
TRBV7-2	TRBD2	once	TRBJ2-7	TGTGCCAGCAGCTTACTTCTAGCGGGACCCCGCCAGCAGTACTTC	CASSLLLAGPRQQYF
TRBV9	NA	NA	TRBJ2-5	TGTGCCAGCAGCGTAGCGGGTCAACAAGAGACCCAGTACTTC	CASSVAGQQETQYF
TRBV9	NA	NA	TRBJ1-2	TGTGCCAGCAGGGACGGTAACTATGGCTACACCTTC	CASRDGNYGYTF
TRBV5-1	NA	NA	TRBJ2-3	TGCGCCAGCAGCTCTGAGGACCGGACGCAGTATTTT	CASSSEDRTQYF
TRBV5-1	NA	NA	TRBJ1-4	TGCGCCAGCAGAATGGGAGGGGGAGTCGGTGAAAAACTGTTTTTT	CASRMGGGVGEKLFF
TRBV20-1	TRBD2	few	TRBJ2-2	TGCAGTGCCGGGGGGTCCGGGGAGCTGTTTTTT	CSAGGSGELFF
TRBV19	NA	few	TRBJ2-1	TGTGCCAGTAGTATTGGGAATGAGCAGTTCTTC	CASSIGNEQFF
TRBV7-2	TRBD2	NA	TRBJ2-3	TGTGCCAGCAGCTTACAGGCGGGGGATCGCACAGATACGCAGTATTTT	CASSLQAGDRTDTQYF
TRBV7-8	NA	few	TRBJ1-2	TGTGCCAGCAGCCCGAGGGGCTATGGCTACACCTTC	CASSPRGYGYTF
TRBV29-1	NA	NA	TRBJ1-5	TGCAGCGTTGGTTCAGGCAATCAGCCCCAGCATTTT	CSVGSGNQPQHF
TRBV19	TRBD1	few	TRBJ2-5	TGTGCCAGTAGTATAACCGACGACAGGGTAGAGACCCAGTACTTC	CASSITDDRVETQYF
TRBV29-1	NA	NA	TRBJ2-1	TGCAGCGATACAGGGTGGGCTCTGAACAATGAGCAGTTCTTC	CSDTGWALNNEQFF
TRBV29-1	TRBD1	few	TRBJ2-7	TGCAGCGTTGAGGACAGGCCCTTCGCCTACGAGCAGTACTTC	CSVEDRPFAYEQYF
TRBV30	TRBD1	few	TRBJ1-2	TGTGCCTACAGGGGGCTCGATAACTATGGCTACACCTTC	CAYRGLDNYGYTF
TRBV30	NA	NA	TRBJ2-7	TGTGCCTGGAGTGTAACGAGGAGGGTGTTGGACGAGCAGTACTTC	CAWSVTRRVLDEQYF
TRBV7-8	NA	NA	TRBJ1-1	TGTGCCAGCAGCTTAGTGGTGGAGAACACTGAAGCTTTCTTT	CASSLVVENTEAFF
TRBV30	NA	NA	TRBJ1-5	TGTGCCTGGAGTCGCGAGGGTCATGGCAATCAGCCCCAGCATTTT	CAWSREGHGNQPQHF
TRBV6-5	TRBD1	NA	TRBJ1-2	TGTGCCAGCTTTAAAGGAGGGGGCAGGGATGGCTACACCTTC	CASFKGGGRDGYTF
TRBV29-1	NA	NA	TRBJ2-1	TGCAGCGCCCGAGGGAAGGGCTACAATGAGCAGTTCTTC	CSARGKGYNEQFF
TRBV30	NA	NA	TRBJ2-1	TGTGCCTGGAGCCGAGGTGGAAATGAGCAGTTCTTC	CAWSRGGNEQFF
TRBV6-5	NA	NA	TRBJ2-6	TGTGCCAGCAGCAGAGACGGCTCTGGGGCCAACGTCCTGACTTTC	CASSRDGSGANVLTF
TRBV30	NA	NA	TRBJ2-7	TGTGCCTGGAGTGTGGGGAGCTCCTACGAGCAGTACTTC	CAWSVGSSYEQYF
TRBV5-1	TRBD1	NA	TRBJ2-7	TGCGCCAGCAGCTTGGGACAGGGGATGCACGAGCAGTACTTC	CASSLGQGMHEQYF
TRBV5-1	NA	NA	TRBJ1-6	TGCGCCAGCAGCCCACTATCGGTTGGATACAATTCACCCCTCCACTTT	CASSPLSVGYNSPLHF
TRBV11-3	NA	NA	TRBJ2-7	TGTGCCAGCAGCTTAAAGGGTTTGGAAGGAGCGAGGCAGTACTTC	CASSLKGLEGARQYF
TRBV25-1	NA	few	TRBJ1-1	TGTGCCAGCACCGGGAACACTGAAGCTTTCTTT	CASTGNTEAFF
TRBV5-1	NA	NA	TRBJ2-5	TGCGCCAGCAGCCCCAGCCCCCCGCTGGAGACCCAGTACTTC	CASSPSPPLETQYF
TRBV25-1	NA	few	TRBJ2-3	TGTGCCAGCAGAGACGGGTCCCCTACCGATACGCAGTATTTT	CASRDGSPTDTQYF
TRBV5-4	TRBD1	few	TRBJ2-2	TGTGCCAGCAGCGATCAGGGGGTTCAAACCGGGGAGCTGTTTTTT	CASSDQGVQTGELFF
TRBV6-5	TRBD2	once	TRBJ2-1	TGTGCCAGCAGTTTCGGGGGGGAGCAGTTCTTC	CASSFGGEQFF
TRBV7-2	NA	NA	TRBJ2-2	TGTGCCAGCAGCAGACAACGGCGGGAGCTGTTTTTT	CASSRQRRELFF